The present T cell receptor beta chain was sequenced within a study of blood T cell repertoires in COVID-19. Unmatched junction bases numbered 5, after V lost 6 bases and J lost 4 bases. CDR3 size: 14 residues. CDR1 and CDR2 (germline): MNHNS, SASEGT. Using immunoSEQ multiplex PCR, the repertoire was profiled, and TCRdb retains in-frame clones only, with some absent. The sample includes about 91,000 clones, about 77% of them seen just once. Sequenced input: peripheral blood. The chain employs TRBV6-1 and TRBJ1-1; 10 nucleotides agree with TRBD1. This TCR came from a woman aged 80 or over with acute or convalescent COVID-19. The CDR3 reads CASRATGGATEAFF. CDR3 bases: TGTGCCAGCAGGGCGACAGGGGGCGCCACTGAAGCTTTCTTT.